This T cell receptor (beta chain) was observed in a study of blood T cell repertoires in COVID-19. On the study more broadly: Samples came from the United States, Italy and Spain, spanning acute and convalescent COVID-19. T cells, B-cell-depleted T cells, or PBMCs provided the cDNA or gDNA that served as material.

Followed over time, Seattle patients had been enrolled while infection was active. Source study methods: The authors estimated nucleated cell counts from reference gene primer amplification. Measured with immunoSEQ multiplex PCR; TCRdb has only the in-frame clones, and not every one. The V and J calls and clone size were taken over from that table, and D and trimming were inferred from the DNA. The sample carries hundreds of thousands of clones, about four fifths recorded once. CDR3 length: 14 residues. Germline values: CDR1 SGHTA, CDR2 FQGNSA. Between the trimmed V and J ends, which lost 1 base and 8 bases, there was a span of 12 bases.

The sequencing sample was made of peripheral blood. This sequence originates from a woman of 80 years or more with COVID-19, enrolled during active disease. The chain has TRBV7-2 and TRBJ2-1; D is perhaps TRBD2 (6 bases). The CDR3 spells CASSLGLGGHEQFF. CDR3 nucleotides: TGTGCCAGCAGCTTAGGATTGGGGGGTCATGAGCAGTTCTTC.